A single sample gave rise to the 7 T cell receptor beta chains below, sequenced in a study of blood T cell repertoires in COVID-19. This table comes from immunoSEQ multiplex PCR, and its TCRdb copy is limited to in-frame clones, with some not included. The sample consists of over 45,000 clones, 75% to 85% of them appearing once. Sequenced material: peripheral blood. The receptors derive from a man in his forties with acute or convalescent COVID-19.

The rearrangement joins TRBV19 to TRBJ2-1, with D tentatively TRBD2 (5 bases). This CDR3 has 14 residues. Germline lookup yields CDR1 LNHDA and CDR2 SQIVND (reference sequence). Deletions cut 1 base from V and 3 bases from J, with 7 bases between. The chain's CDR3 is CASSIGGLYNEQFF. DNA for the CDR3: TGTGCCAGTAGTATAGGAGGACTCTACAATGAGCAGTTCTTC.

The rearrangement links TRBV2 to TRBJ2-7, with TRBD1 matching 8 bases. Losses at the gene ends were 7 bases for V and 4 bases for J; bases not matched to a gene: 12. CDR1 is SNHLY and CDR2 is FYNNEI in the germline V gene. There are 15 residues in the CDR3. For the CDR3, the DNA is TGTGCCAGCATGAATCCGGACAGGGAGAAATACGAGCAGTACTTC. Amino acid sequence: CASMNPDREKYEQYF.

The rearrangement uses TRBV18 and TRBJ1-5; TRBD1 aligns across 9 bases. Trimming took 2 bases from V and 8 from J; bases not matched to a gene: 1. Germline V gene data show CDR1 as KGHSH and CDR2 as LQKENI. This CDR3 region has 13 residues. For the CDR3, the DNA is TGTGCCAGCTCACCAAGACAGGGGGAGCCCCAGCATTTT. This sequence encodes CASSPRQGEPQHF.

The V call is TRBV4-1, the J call TRBJ1-3, with D perhaps TRBD1 (6 bases). The CDR3 length is 17 residues. Trimming left V 4 bases short and J 0 bases short, with 16 bases between. The germline V gene has CDR1 MGHRA and CDR2 YSYEKL. The CDR3 region is CASSPSKGERSGNTIYF. The CDR3 DNA reads as TGCGCCAGCAGCCCTTCAAAGGGGGAGCGCTCTGGAAACACCATATATTTT.

V usage is TRBV15 and J usage is TRBJ2-7, with TRBD2 as a possible D gene (6 bases). The CDR3 spans 15 residues. In germline, CDR1 is LNHNV, CDR2 YYDKDF (reference sequence). V was clipped by 0 bases and J by 6 bases, with 15 bases between them. CDR3 protein: CATSRDNRGISEQYF. In DNA, the CDR3 is TGTGCCACCAGCAGAGATAACCGGGGGATCTCCGAGCAGTACTTC.

This chain joins TRBV4-2 and TRBJ1-2, with 7 bases that match TRBD1. After removal of 0 bases from V and 4 bases from J, the junction contained 2 bases not matched to a gene. The CDR3 runs 14 residues. Germline CDR1 is LGHNA and CDR2 is YNFKEQ. For the CDR3, the DNA is TGTGCCAGCAGCCAAGACAGGGGGAGCTATGGCTACACCTTC. This gives the protein CASSQDRGSYGYTF.

This clone came up a few times. The gene calls are TRBV19 and TRBJ1-5; D is unresolved. Deletions cut 7 bases from V and 0 bases from J, with 13 bases between. The CDR3 loop spans 15 amino acids. Germline V gene data show CDR1 as LNHDA and CDR2 as SQIVND (reference sequence). The CDR3 reads CASKALQHSNQPQHF. The DNA for the CDR3 is TGTGCCAGTAAAGCGCTCCAACATAGCAATCAGCCCCAGCATTTT.